This T cell receptor (beta chain) was captured in a study of CD8 T cells in Susac syndrome. The RNA, about 0.5 to 1 ug, was put through reverse transcription using random hexamers. TCRdb recomputed calls from the immunoSEQ multiplex PCR reads with MiXCR, one row per CDR3 protein. Of hundreds of thousands of distinct CDR3 sequences listed, roughly 93% are singletons. Findings and limits, study-wide: The CD4+ T cell repertoires of Susac syndrome were found to show no clonal expansion.

Of note for this clonotype: As yet, its antigen is unknown.

V was shortened by 6 bases and J by 0 bases, with 18 bases between the two germline ends. The CDR3 has 16 residues. Germline V gene lookup returns CDR1 SGHRS and CDR2 YFSETQ. This TCR came from a human donor with Susac syndrome. Sequencing was done on a sample of CD4+ T cells from PBMCs. This chain links TRBV5-1 with TRBJ1-1; D possibly corresponds to TRBD1 (6 bases). The CDR3: CASTDGSGHMNTEAFF. CDR3 coding DNA: TGCGCCAGCACCGATGGGTCGGGACACATGAACACTGAAGCTTTCTTT.